What follows describes a single T cell receptor beta chain. The CDR3 has 13 amino acids. Germline CDR1 reads SNHLY; CDR2 reads FYNNEI. After removal of 8 bases from V and 5 bases from J, the junction contained 5 bases not matched to a gene. Only in-frame clones appear in the TCRdb table, and some are missing; sequencing was by immunoSEQ multiplex PCR. Of fewer than 80,000 clones listed, around 93% were seen once; the top ten hold less than 5.5%. The sample belongs to a study of siplizumab effects on memory and regulatory T cells. V and J are TRBV2 and TRBJ1-4; TRBD1 matches at 7 bases. Sequencing used CD8+ T cells sorted from blood. The TCR originated in a human donor in good health. The CDR3 DNA follows: TGTGCCAGCCGGGACAGCAACAATGAAAAACTGTTTTTT. Encoded protein: CASRDSNNEKLFF.